The 14 T cell receptor beta chains below all came from one sample that was sequenced in a study of regulatory T cells in long-lasting Graves disease. The TCR beta library used iRepertoire HTBI primers with Arm-PCR amplification of CDR3. TCRdb re-called the multiplex PCR reads with MiXCR, one entry per CDR3 protein. The table lists a few hundred thousand distinct CDR3 sequences, around 24% of them singletons. Time point in this sample: persistent/refractory GD, antithyroid drugs over 5 years with positive TRAb. PBMC RNA was the source of the TCR library. The sample here was peripheral blood mononuclear cells (PBMCs), taken when the disease was refractory, from a patient treated with antithyroid drugs. The receptors were sampled from a female donor with Graves disease.

The gene calls are TRBV28 and TRBJ1-2; 7 bases map to TRBD1. Germline CDR1 and CDR2: MDHEN and SYDVKM. This CDR3 is 12 amino acids long. V shed 5 bases and J 7 bases; nucleotides not matched to a gene: 4. DNA for the CDR3: TGTGCCAGCAGTGGACAGGACTGTGGCTACACCTTC. Residues: CASSGQDCGYTF.

At least ten counts were recorded for this clonotype. The CDR3 coding sequence is TGTGCCACACAATCCGGGGACAGGGAAGACACTGAAGCTTTCTTT. Translating it yields CATQSGDREDTEAFF. The rearrangement joins TRBV28 to TRBJ1-1, with 9 positions matching TRBD1. Germline-derived CDR1 and CDR2 are MDHEN and SYDVKM. CDR3 size: 15 residues. Trimming removed 10 bases from V and 3 bases from J; junction bases left unmatched: 12.

The chain joins TRBV5-1 to TRBJ1-2; D unresolved. Germline loops: CDR1 SGHRS, CDR2 YFSETQ. With 1 base removed from V and 4 bases from J, the gap between germline ends came to 11 bases. The CDR3 has 14 residues. The CDR3, as DNA: TGCGCCAGCAGCTTGCTAGAGGGCCGCTATGGCTACACCTTC. Translated: CASSLLEGRYGYTF.

This clonotype occurred many times. The chain couples TRBV28 to TRBJ2-4; unclear D gene. Germline V gene sequence: CDR1 MDHEN, CDR2 SYDVKM. The germline V and J ends were trimmed by 0 bases and 1 base, with 16 bases remaining between them. The CDR3 contains 18 residues. The CDR3 region has the DNA TGTGCCAGCAGTTTATGGGCAGGCTGGGATACGGCCAAAAACATTCAGTACTTC. Amino acids: CASSLWAGWDTAKNIQYF.

This clonotype was found many times. The V call is TRBV27, the J call TRBJ1-1; D gene unclear. Germline CDR1 reads MNHEY; CDR2 reads SMNVEV (reference sequence). The CDR3 length is 12 residues. V gave up 5 bases and J gave up 4 bases, with 8 bases separating them. The DNA for the CDR3 is TGTGCCAGCAGTCGGTGGAGCACTGAAGCTTTCTTT. It codes for CASSRWSTEAFF.

In its sample, this clonotype was seen many times. The rearrangement uses TRBV19 and TRBJ1-1; the match to TRBD1 covers 7 bases. The V segment lost 7 bases and the J segment 0 bases; nucleotides outside the gene matches: 8. The length of the CDR3 is 15 residues. From germline, CDR1 is LNHDA and CDR2 SQIVND (reference sequence). CDR3 amino acids: CASNRNGQVNTEAFF. The CDR3 nucleotides read TGTGCCAGTAACAGGAACGGACAGGTGAACACTGAAGCTTTCTTT.

This clonotype was counted at least ten times. V is TRBV2 and J is TRBJ1-1, with D perhaps TRBD1 (6 bases). The germline V gene has CDR1 SNHLY and CDR2 FYNNEI. The V gene lost 6 bases and the J gene lost 9 bases, with 14 bases spanning the gap. This CDR3 is 12 amino acids long. CDR3 sequence: CASSPRTVQAFF. CDR3 sequence (DNA): TGTGCCAGCAGCCCCAGGACAGTTCAAGCTTTCTTT.

The gene calls are TRBV7-2 and TRBJ1-2; tentatively, D is TRBD1 (5 bases). Germline CDR1 reads SGHTA; CDR2 reads FQGNSA. The CDR3 consists of 11 residues. Trimming cost V 5 bases and J 8 bases, with 9 bases left between them. This chain's CDR3 is CASSRGEGYTF. CDR3 in DNA: TGTGCCAGCAGCCGGGGGGAGGGCTACACCTTC.

This sequence joins TRBV5-1 and TRBJ2-7; unclear D gene. CDR1 is SGHRS, CDR2 YFSETQ, per germline. Trimming left V 0 bases short and J 0 bases short, with 13 bases between. There are 16 residues in the CDR3. CDR3 amino acids: CASSLAVPHISYEQYF. DNA for the CDR3: TGCGCCAGCAGCTTGGCGGTCCCCCATATCTCCTACGAGCAGTACTTC.

The chain couples TRBV20-1 to TRBJ2-5; D unresolved. The germline gives CDR1 DFQATT, CDR2 SNEGSKA (reference sequence). The length of the CDR3 is 14 residues. The V and J ends lost 6 bases and 1 base respectively, with 15 bases between them. The CDR3 DNA reads as TGCAGTGCGGTATGGGGTATAGTCCAAGAGACCCAGTACTTC. Encoded protein: CSAVWGIVQETQYF.

This clonotype came up many times. The V gene is TRBV4-1, the J gene TRBJ1-1; no definite D call. The CDR3 contains 16 residues. Trimming took 2 bases from V and 5 from J, leaving 18 bases between them. CDR1 and CDR2 (germline): MGHRA, YSYEKL. CDR3 loop: CASSQQRIGLRTEAFF. As DNA, the CDR3 is TGCGCCAGCAGCCAACAGCGAATCGGGCTTCGGACTGAAGCTTTCTTT.

This clonotype came up a few times. This chain connects TRBV6-1 to TRBJ1-1; maybe TRBD1 (6 bases). Trimming shortened V by 6 bases and J by 7 bases, and 24 bases separated the two germline ends. Germline CDR1 reads MNHNS; CDR2 reads SASEGT. The CDR3 contains 16 residues. The CDR3 loop is CASRPPRQALGGEAFF. The CDR3 region has the DNA TGTGCCAGCAGGCCCCCACGACAGGCCTTAGGAGGTGAAGCTTTCTTT.

The chain uses TRBV6-2 or TRBV6-3 and TRBJ2-7, with D possibly being TRBD1 (6 bases). Trimming removed 0 bases at V and 3 bases at J, with 12 bases between. Germline assignment: CDR1 MNHEY and CDR2 SVGEGT. This CDR3 region has 15 residues. This chain's CDR3 is CASSYSIAGDYEQYF. CDR3 coding DNA: TGTGCCAGCAGTTACTCGATCGCAGGGGACTACGAGCAGTACTTC.

This clonotype was detected ten times or more. This chain connects TRBV28 to TRBJ1-2; 7 bases match TRBD1. The CDR3 extends over 14 amino acids. Germline lookup yields CDR1 MDHEN and CDR2 SYDVKM. V gave up 5 bases and J gave up 2 bases; unmatched junction bases: 5. CDR3 residues: CASSTQGINYGYTF. CDR3 nucleotides: TGTGCCAGCAGTACACAGGGGATAAACTATGGCTACACCTTC.